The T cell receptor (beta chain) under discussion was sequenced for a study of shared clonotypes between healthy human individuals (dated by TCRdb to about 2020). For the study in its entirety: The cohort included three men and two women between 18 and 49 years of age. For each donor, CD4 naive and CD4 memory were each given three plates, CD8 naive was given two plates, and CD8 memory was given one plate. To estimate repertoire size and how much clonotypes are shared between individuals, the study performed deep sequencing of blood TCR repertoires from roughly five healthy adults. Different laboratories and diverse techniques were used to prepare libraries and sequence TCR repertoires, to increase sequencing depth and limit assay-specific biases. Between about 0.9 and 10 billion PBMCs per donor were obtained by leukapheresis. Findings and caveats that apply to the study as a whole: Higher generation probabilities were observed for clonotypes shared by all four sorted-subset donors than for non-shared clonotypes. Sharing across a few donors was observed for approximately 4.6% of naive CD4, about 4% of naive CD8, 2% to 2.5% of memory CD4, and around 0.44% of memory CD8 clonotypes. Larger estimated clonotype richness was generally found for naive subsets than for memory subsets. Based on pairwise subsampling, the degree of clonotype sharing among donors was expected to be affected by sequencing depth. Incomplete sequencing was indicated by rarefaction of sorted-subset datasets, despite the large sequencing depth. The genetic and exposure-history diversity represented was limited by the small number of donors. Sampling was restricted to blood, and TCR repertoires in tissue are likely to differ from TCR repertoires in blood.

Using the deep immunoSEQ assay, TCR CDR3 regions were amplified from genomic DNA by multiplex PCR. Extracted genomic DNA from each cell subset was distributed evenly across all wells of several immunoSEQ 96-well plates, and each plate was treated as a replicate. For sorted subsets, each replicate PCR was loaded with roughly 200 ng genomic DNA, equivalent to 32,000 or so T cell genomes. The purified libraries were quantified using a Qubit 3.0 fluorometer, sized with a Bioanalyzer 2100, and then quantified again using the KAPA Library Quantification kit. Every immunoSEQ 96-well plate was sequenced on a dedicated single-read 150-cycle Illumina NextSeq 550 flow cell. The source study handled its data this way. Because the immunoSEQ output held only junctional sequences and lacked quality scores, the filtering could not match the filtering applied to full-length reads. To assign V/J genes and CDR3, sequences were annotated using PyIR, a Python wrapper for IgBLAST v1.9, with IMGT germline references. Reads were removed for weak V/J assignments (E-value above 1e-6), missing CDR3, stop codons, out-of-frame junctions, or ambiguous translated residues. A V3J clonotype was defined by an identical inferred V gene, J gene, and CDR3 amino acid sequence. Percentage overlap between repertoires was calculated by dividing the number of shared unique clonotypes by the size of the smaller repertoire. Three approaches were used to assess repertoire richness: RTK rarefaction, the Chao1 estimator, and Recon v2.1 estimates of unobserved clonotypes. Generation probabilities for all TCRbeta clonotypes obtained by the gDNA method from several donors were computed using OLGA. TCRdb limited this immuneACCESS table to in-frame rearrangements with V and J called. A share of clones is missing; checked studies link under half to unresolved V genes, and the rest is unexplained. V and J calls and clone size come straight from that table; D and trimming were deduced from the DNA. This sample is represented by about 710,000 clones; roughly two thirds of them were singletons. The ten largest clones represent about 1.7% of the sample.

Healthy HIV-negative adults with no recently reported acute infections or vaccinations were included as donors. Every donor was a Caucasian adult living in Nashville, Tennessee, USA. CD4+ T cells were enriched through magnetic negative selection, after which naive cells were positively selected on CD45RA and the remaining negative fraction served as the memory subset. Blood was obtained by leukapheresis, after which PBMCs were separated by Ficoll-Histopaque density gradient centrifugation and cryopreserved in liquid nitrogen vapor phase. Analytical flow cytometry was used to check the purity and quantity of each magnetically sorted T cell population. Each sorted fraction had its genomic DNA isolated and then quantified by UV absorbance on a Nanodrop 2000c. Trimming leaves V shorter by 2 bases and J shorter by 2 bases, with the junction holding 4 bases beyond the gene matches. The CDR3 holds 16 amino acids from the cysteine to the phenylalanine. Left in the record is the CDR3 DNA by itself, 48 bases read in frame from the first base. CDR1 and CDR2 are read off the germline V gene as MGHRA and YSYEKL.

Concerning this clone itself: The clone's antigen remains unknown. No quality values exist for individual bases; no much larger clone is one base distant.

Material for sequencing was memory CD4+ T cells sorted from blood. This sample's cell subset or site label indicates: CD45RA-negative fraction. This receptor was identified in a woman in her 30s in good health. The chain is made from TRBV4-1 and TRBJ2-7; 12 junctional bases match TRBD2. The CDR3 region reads CASSQPLAGGPYEQYF. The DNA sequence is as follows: TGCGCCAGCAGCCAACCGCTAGCGGGAGGGCCCTACGAGCAGTACTTC.